This T cell receptor (beta chain) appears in the sequencing data of a study of blood T cells in healthy people across ages. Study-wide results and limits: When one million T cells were used, diversity estimates were thought to be underestimates.

On this clonotype: Its antigen is unidentified.

Germline-derived CDR1 and CDR2 are SEHNR and FQNEAQ (reference sequence). The CDR3 is 15 residues long. V lost 4 bases and J 0 bases, leaving 10 bases between the germline ends. A second PCR, run for about 7 to 11 cycles, used a sample-barcoded 5' primer plus a J-beta primer mix. With 12 random nucleotides, a template-switch adaptor tagged each individual cDNA molecule. Each sample yielded at least 3 million CDR3-containing paired-end reads. TCRdb redid the calling of the 5' RACE reads with MiXCR, one entry per CDR3 protein. The data show about 680,000 distinct CDR3 sequences, approximately 49% seen once.

The receptor comes from a woman in her sixties or seventies in good health. The chain is built from TRBV7-9 and TRBJ2-4; D gene unclear. Sequencing used blood. CDR3 DNA sequence: TGTGCCAGCAGCTCCGCCCACATAGCCAAAAACATTCAGTACTTC. Its translation: CASSSAHIAKNIQYF.